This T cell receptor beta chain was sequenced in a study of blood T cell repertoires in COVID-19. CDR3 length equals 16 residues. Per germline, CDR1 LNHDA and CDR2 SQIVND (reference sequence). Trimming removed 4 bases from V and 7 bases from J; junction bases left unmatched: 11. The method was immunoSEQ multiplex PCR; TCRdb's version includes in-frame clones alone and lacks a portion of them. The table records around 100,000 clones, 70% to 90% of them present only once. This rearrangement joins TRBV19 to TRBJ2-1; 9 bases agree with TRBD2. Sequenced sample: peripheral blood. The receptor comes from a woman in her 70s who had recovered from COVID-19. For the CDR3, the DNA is TGTGCCAGTAGTAGAGGAGCGGGAGGCCTCTGGAATGAGCAGTTCTTC. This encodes CASSRGAGGLWNEQFF.